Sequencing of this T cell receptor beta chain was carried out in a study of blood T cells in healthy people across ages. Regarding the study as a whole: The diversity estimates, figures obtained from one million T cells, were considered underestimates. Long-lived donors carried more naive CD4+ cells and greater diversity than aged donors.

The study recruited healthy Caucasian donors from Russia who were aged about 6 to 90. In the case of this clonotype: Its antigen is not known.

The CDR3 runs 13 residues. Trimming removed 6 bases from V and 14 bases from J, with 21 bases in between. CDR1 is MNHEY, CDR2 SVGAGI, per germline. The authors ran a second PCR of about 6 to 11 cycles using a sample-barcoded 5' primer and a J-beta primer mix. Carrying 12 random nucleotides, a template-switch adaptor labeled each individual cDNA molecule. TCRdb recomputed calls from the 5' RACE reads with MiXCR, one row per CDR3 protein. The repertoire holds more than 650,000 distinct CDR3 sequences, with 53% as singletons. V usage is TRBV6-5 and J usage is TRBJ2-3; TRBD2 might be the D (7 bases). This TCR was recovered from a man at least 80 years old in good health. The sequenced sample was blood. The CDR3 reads CASRGGLHRYAYF. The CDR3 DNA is TGTGCCAGCAGGGGGGGGCTGCACAGATACGCGTATTTT.